Following are 14 T cell receptor beta chains from one sample sequenced in a study of cytomegalovirus exposure and HLA in healthy donors. Use of 60 Vbeta and 13 Jbeta primers characterized the PCR. The table came from immunoSEQ multiplex PCR; TCRdb's copy has only in-frame clones and leaves some out. The ten most abundant clones cover roughly 0.99% of a sample with more than 40,000 clones. Sequenced: PBMCs. All receptors derive from a woman aged 35 to 49 in good health and CMV-seronegative.

The chain employs TRBV6-5 and TRBJ1-1, with unresolved D. The CDR3 has 14 residues. Trimming left V 2 bases short and J 10 bases short, with 17 bases between. Germline assignment: CDR1 MNHEY and CDR2 SVGAGI. CDR3 in amino acids: CASSYHSSGVSAFF. CDR3 in DNA: TGTGCCAGCAGTTACCATTCCTCCGGGGTTTCAGCTTTCTTT.

The chain employs TRBV28 and TRBJ2-7; D unclear. The CDR3 is made up of 13 amino acids. Deletions cut 6 bases from V and 2 bases from J, with 11 bases between. Germline-derived CDR1 and CDR2 are MDHEN and SYDVKM. CDR3 region: CASSLRSPYEQYF. CDR3 sequence (DNA): TGTGCCAGCAGCCTGAGATCACCCTACGAGCAGTACTTC.

V usage is TRBV18 and J usage is TRBJ2-1; 8 bases line up with TRBD1. J was trimmed by 5 bases and V by 3 bases; bases with no gene match: 6. CDR1 KGHSH and CDR2 LQKENI come from the germline V gene. CDR3 length equals 15 residues. CDR3 residues: CASSPGQGAHNEQFF. Here the CDR3 DNA reads TGTGCCAGCTCACCGGGGCAGGGGGCCCACAATGAGCAGTTCTTC.

J is TRBJ1-5 and V is TRBV9, with TRBD1 matching 9 bases. Per germline, CDR1 SGDLS and CDR2 YYNGEE. The CDR3 covers 16 residues. V gave up 0 bases and J gave up 0 bases; unmatched junction bases: 1. CDR3 DNA sequence: TGTGCCAGCAGCGTAGGGACAGGGGTTAGCAATCAGCCCCAGCATTTT. Translation gives CASSVGTGVSNQPQHF.

The V gene is TRBV10-3, the J gene TRBJ1-1; TRBD1 might be the D (6 bases). Between the trimmed V and J ends, which lost 4 bases and 2 bases, there was a span of 8 bases. Germline CDR1 and CDR2: ENHRY and SYGVKD. The CDR3 extends over 13 amino acids. CDR3 amino acids: CAISGQANTEAFF. For the CDR3, the DNA is TGTGCCATCAGTGGACAGGCTAACACTGAAGCTTTCTTT.

The chain links TRBV5-1 to TRBJ2-3; TRBD2 matches 14 bases. V shed 0 bases and J 6 bases; nucleotides not matched to a gene: 6. The CDR3 spans 17 residues. Germline V CDR1 and CDR2: SGHRS, YFSETQ. The CDR3 coding sequence is TGCGCCAGCAGCTTGGGGGGACTAGCGGGAGTACGGGATACGCAGTATTTT. Translated: CASSLGGLAGVRDTQYF. Combining the CDR3 with reference TRBV5-1 and TRBJ2-3 gives the whole variable domain KAGVTQTPRYLIKTRGQQVTLSCSPISGHRSVSWYQQTPGQGLQFLFEYFSETQRNKGNFPGRFSGRQFSNSRSEMNVSTLELGDSALYLCASSLGGLAGVRDTQYFGPGTRLTVL.

V usage is TRBV7-2 and J usage is TRBJ2-5; tentative D call: TRBD2 (6 bases). The germline gives CDR1 SGHTA, CDR2 FQGNSA. The V and J ends lost 3 bases and 2 bases respectively, with 16 bases between them. The CDR3 spans 16 residues. CDR3 nucleotides: TGTGCCAGCAGCTTGCTCGGCGGGGTGACACAAGAGACCCAGTACTTC. Translating gives CASSLLGGVTQETQYF.

The chain couples TRBV4-1 to TRBJ1-5, with a weak D call TRBD1 (6 bases). CDR1 is MGHRA and CDR2 is YSYEKL in the germline V gene. Trimming removed 4 bases at V and 4 bases at J, with 11 bases between. The CDR3 spans 14 residues. CDR3: CASSPRDINQPQHF. The CDR3 DNA sequence: TGCGCCAGCAGCCCCCGGGACATTAATCAGCCCCAGCATTTT.

The chain couples TRBV5-8 to TRBJ2-1, with a weak D call TRBD2 (6 bases). Germline V gene data show CDR1 as SGHTS and CDR2 as YDEGEE. V gave up 3 bases and J gave up 2 bases, with 12 bases separating them. This CDR3 is 15 amino acids long. CDR3 sequence (DNA): TGTGCCAGCAGCTCGGGAGCGACGGCCTACAATGAGCAGTTCTTC. It specifies CASSSGATAYNEQFF.

The chain links TRBV18 to TRBJ2-7, with 9 positions matching TRBD1. Germline values: CDR1 KGHSH, CDR2 LQKENI. The CDR3 runs to 14 residues. The V and J ends lost 3 bases and 2 bases, in that order; junction bases with no gene match: 2. CDR3 coding DNA: TGTGCCAGCTCACCTCGGGACAGGGCCTACGAGCAGTACTTC. It yields the protein CASSPRDRAYEQYF.

The chain recombines TRBV5-1 with TRBJ1-2; D remains unclear. The CDR3 is made up of 15 amino acids. Germline assignment: CDR1 SGHRS and CDR2 YFSETQ. The ends were cut back, 4 bases at V and 5 bases at J, with 18 bases in the middle. CDR3 sequence: CASSPETAAGYGYTF. In DNA form, the CDR3 reads TGCGCCAGCAGCCCTGAGACGGCGGCGGGGTATGGCTACACCTTC.

The genes are TRBV7-9 and TRBJ2-2, with D uncertain. Germline-derived CDR1 and CDR2 are SEHNR and FQNEAQ (reference sequence). CDR3 length equals 14 residues. V dropped 5 bases and J dropped 2 bases, with 9 bases sitting between them. CDR3 residues: CASSPLLNTGELFF. CDR3 sequence (DNA): TGTGCCAGCAGCCCCCTCCTTAACACCGGGGAGCTGTTTTTT.

V is TRBV27 and J is TRBJ2-1; 8 bases line up with TRBD2. The CDR3 has 15 residues. V shed 5 bases, J shed 3 bases, and the junction held 6 bases outside the gene matches. Germline loops: CDR1 MNHEY, CDR2 SMNVEV (reference sequence). In nucleotides, the CDR3 is TGTGCCAGCAGTCCCGAAGCGGGAGACTACAATGAGCAGTTCTTC. It codes for CASSPEAGDYNEQFF.

J is TRBJ1-1 and V is TRBV6-5; TRBD1 might be the D (5 bases). V lost 6 bases, J lost 8 bases, and 16 bases lay in between. The germline V gene has CDR1 MNHEY and CDR2 SVGAGI. The CDR3 sequence is 13 residues long. The CDR3, as DNA: TGTGCCAGCAGCTGGGACTCTGCGTTGGAAGCTTTCTTT. Translated, it gives CASSWDSALEAFF.